This T cell receptor (beta chain) comes out of a study of beta chain features in type 1 diabetes. Study information: No patient-donor differences in age, gender, total cells or subset yield. General observations from the study: TCRB repertoires of naive, central memory and Treg cells appeared more similar among patients than among healthy donors. Whether HLA type influences TCRB rearrangement remained unresolved here. A moderate, significant TCRB CDR3 shortening appeared in type 1 diabetes across four CD4+ subsets. VDJ junctions from patients with type 1 diabetes contained fewer insertions and more deletions.

With respect to this clone: Its antigen remains unidentified.

Sequenced material consisted of expressed TCRB transcripts (all of the isolated RNA was reverse transcribed). Only in-frame clones appear in the TCRdb table, and some are missing; sequencing was by immunoSEQ multiplex PCR. In the table there are about 700,000 clones, under 15% of which are singletons. The CDR3 consists of 13 residues. V lost 4 bases and J lost 0, with 6 bases in between. The germline V gene encodes CDR1 MNHNS and CDR2 SASEGT. The chain couples TRBV6-1 to TRBJ1-1; TRBD1 might be the D (5 bases). The sample was naive CD4+ T cells from blood. The clonotype originates from a man younger than 35 with type 1 diabetes. CDR3 nucleotides: TGTGCCAGCAGTGTACAGGTGAACACTGAAGCTTTCTTT. Translation: CASSVQVNTEAFF.